The 7 T cell receptor beta chains presented below share a single source sample, sequenced in a study of T cells after yellow fever vaccination. MiXCR, run by TCRdb on the 5' RACE reads, gives a single entry per CDR3 protein. Of 140,000 to 150,000 distinct CDR3 sequences in the sample, under 8% were seen once. The sample in question was CD4+ T cells sorted from PBMCs, obtained 10 days after the yellow fever booster vaccination. The receptors here all came from a man aged 25 to 40 who received the YFV17D yellow fever vaccine.

The chain is built from TRBV30 and TRBJ2-7; 7 nucleotides align to TRBD1. V shed 4 bases, J shed 4 bases, and the junction held 7 bases outside the gene matches. Germline V gene data show CDR1 as GTSNPN and CDR2 as SVGIG (reference sequence). This CDR3 contains 13 residues. CDR3 bases: TGTGCCTGGACCCGGGACAGAGAATACGAGCAGTACTTC. It yields the protein CAWTRDREYEQYF.

This clonotype was picked up many times. The chain links TRBV7-2 to TRBJ2-3; 7 nucleotides match TRBD2. The length of the CDR3 is 14 residues. V lost 5 bases, J lost 0 bases, and 2 bases stayed unmatched. Germline V gene sequence: CDR1 SGHTA, CDR2 FQGNSA. CDR3 DNA: TGTGCCAGCAGCCAGGGACTAAGCACAGATACGCAGTATTTT. Residues: CASSQGLSTDTQYF.

At least ten counts were recorded for this clonotype. V usage is TRBV21-1 and J usage is TRBJ2-1; TRBD1, the table's D call, lacks a check against the DNA. TRBV21-1 is reported as a pseudogene. The CDR3 spans 19 residues. The CDR3 protein is CASSKGGGRTPRLDNEQFF. CDR3 DNA: TGTGCCAGCAGCAAAGGCGGTGGCAGAACCCCTCGGTTAGACAATGAGCAGTTCTTC.

This clonotype was found many times. CDR3: CASSLGVQPQHF. The CDR3, as DNA: TGTGCCAGCAGTTTGGGAGTCCAGCCCCAGCATTTT. The rearrangement uses TRBV12-3 or TRBV12-4 and TRBJ1-5; D is unclear. Between the trimmed V and J ends, which lost 3 bases and 7 bases, there was a span of 7 bases. There are 12 residues in the CDR3.

This clonotype was recorded once. Just one base apart from a much larger clone, this may be a read error. This sequence joins TRBV5-6 and TRBJ1-2; D not certain. Germline V gene data show CDR1 as SGHDT and CDR2 as YYEEEE. The CDR3 has 14 amino acids. V lost 4 bases and J 1 base, leaving 11 bases between the germline ends. The CDR3 region is CASSMVSVNYGYTF. The CDR3 nucleotides are TGTGCCAGCAGCATGGTGTCAGTTAACTATGGCTACACCTTC.

This clonotype was found many times. V is TRBV27 and J is TRBJ2-2; 7 bases match TRBD1. The V gene end was trimmed by 5 bases and the J gene end by 5 bases; junction bases not matched to a gene: 8. The CDR3 runs to 15 residues. Per the germline V gene, CDR1 is MNHEY and CDR2 is SMNVEV (reference sequence). CDR3 loop: CASSALDRATGELFF. The CDR3 bases are TGTGCCAGCAGTGCCCTAGACAGGGCAACCGGGGAGCTGTTTTTT.

The chain recombines TRBV4-3 with TRBJ2-1; TRBD2 aligns across 11 bases. The CDR3 has 14 amino acids. Germline V gene lookup returns CDR1 LGHNA and CDR2 YSLEER. J was trimmed by 7 bases and V by 6 bases; bases with no gene match: 5. The DNA for the CDR3 is TGCGCCAGCAGTTCTAGCGGGAGGTCGAATGAGCAGTTCTTC. Translated, it gives CASSSSGRSNEQFF.